A single sample gave rise to the 17 T cell receptor beta chains below, sequenced in a study of T cell responses to AZD1222 COVID-19 vaccine. Clones were read by immunoSEQ multiplex PCR, and TCRdb kept only the in-frame ones, dropping some. The table shows about 140,000 clones, with 80% to 95% occurring only once. This specimen consisted of peripheral blood, obtained on day 0 of AZD1222 vaccination. The receptor set was obtained from an adult in good health.

This chain links TRBV27 with TRBJ2-1; D gene unclear. This CDR3 region has 16 residues. Deletions cut 7 bases from V and 4 bases from J, with 20 bases between. Germline V gene lookup returns CDR1 MNHEY and CDR2 SMNVEV (reference sequence). The CDR3 protein is CASNTRAGPRYNEQFF. The CDR3 DNA sequence: TGTGCCAGCAACACACGAGCCGGGCCGCGTTACAATGAGCAGTTCTTC.

The V call is TRBV2, the J call TRBJ1-2, with TRBD1 as a possible D gene (5 bases). Trimming left V 6 bases short and J 0 bases short, with 17 bases between. Germline V gene sequence: CDR1 SNHLY, CDR2 FYNNEI. The CDR3 runs to 16 residues. The CDR3 loop is CASSPPGAQANYGYTF. The CDR3 DNA sequence: TGTGCCAGCAGCCCACCTGGGGCACAAGCTAACTATGGCTACACCTTC.

The chain is built from TRBV19 and TRBJ2-1, with D perhaps assigned TRBD1 or TRBD2 (5 bases each). V was trimmed by 3 bases and J by 5 bases, leaving 11 bases between them. Germline CDR1 reads LNHDA; CDR2 reads SQIVND (reference sequence). CDR3 length: 14 amino acids. Here the CDR3 reads CASSMYQGHNEQFF. For the CDR3, the DNA is TGTGCCAGTAGTATGTACCAGGGACACAATGAGCAGTTCTTC.

The chain uses TRBV3-1 (or the pseudogene TRBV3-2) and TRBJ2-7; a weak D match, TRBD1 (5 bases). Germline CDR1 reads LGHDT; CDR2 reads YNNKEL (reference sequence). The CDR3 runs 13 residues. V was shortened by 4 bases and J by 0 bases, with 7 bases between the two germline ends. The DNA for the CDR3 is TGTGCCAGCAGCCGCAGGGCCTCCTACGAGCAGTACTTC. This sequence encodes CASSRRASYEQYF.

The chain links TRBV7-9 to TRBJ2-7, with D hard to call. V was clipped by 1 base and J by 1 base, with 8 bases between them. The CDR3 loop spans 14 amino acids. Germline V CDR1 and CDR2: SEHNR, FQNEAQ (reference sequence). The CDR3 protein is CASSLDVNSYEQYF. The CDR3 DNA reads TGTGCCAGCAGCTTAGACGTTAATTCCTACGAGCAGTACTTC.

The V call is TRBV7-9, the J call TRBJ1-2; D may be TRBD1 (6 bases). The CDR3 is made up of 14 amino acids. Germline V lookup: CDR1 SEHNR, CDR2 FQNEAQ (reference sequence). V was trimmed by 4 bases and J by 7 bases, leaving 16 bases between them. The CDR3 reads CASSSRGTNGGYTF. DNA of the CDR3: TGTGCCAGCAGCTCTAGGGGGACTAATGGTGGCTACACCTTC.

Worth noting for this clone: The junction differs from germline at one of its ends, possibly a read error. The chain is built from TRBV5-1 and TRBJ2-2; D not resolved. The CDR3 is 15 amino acids. The germline V gene encodes CDR1 SGHRS and CDR2 YFSETQ. The CDR3 DNA reads as TGCGCCAGCACCTTGGGGTATCCGAACACCGGGGAGCTGTTTTTT. As protein: CASTLGYPNTGELFF.

The genes are TRBV6-5 and TRBJ1-1; D unresolved. The length of the CDR3 is 14 residues. The germline CDR1 and CDR2 sequences are MNHEY and SVGAGI. Between the trimmed V and J ends, which lost 0 bases and 2 bases, there was a span of 7 bases. The CDR3 is CASSYSGRNTEAFF. The CDR3 bases are TGTGCCAGCAGTTACTCGGGGAGAAACACTGAAGCTTTCTTT.

The V and J genes are TRBV29-1 and TRBJ2-4; D is undetermined. The CDR3 sequence is 12 residues long. From germline, CDR1 is SQVTM and CDR2 ANQGSEA. V shed 3 bases and J shed 16 bases, with 19 bases lying between them. The chain's CDR3 is CSVEDSLKLFYF. CDR3 nucleotides: TGCAGCGTTGAGGATTCCCTAAAATTGTTCTACTTC. The variable domain in full, with the rest retrieved from reference TRBV29-1 and TRBJ2-4, is SAVISQKPSRDICQRGTSLTIQCQVDSQVTMMFWYRQQPGQSLTLIATANQGSEATYESGFVIDKFPISRPNLTFSTLTVSNMSPEDSSIYLCSVEDSLKLFYFGAGTRLSVL.

The chain links TRBV2 to TRBJ2-7; 8 nucleotides align to TRBD1. The CDR3 is made up of 15 amino acids. Trimming at V came to 1 base and at J to 3 bases, leaving 5 bases not matched to a gene. The germline gives CDR1 SNHLY, CDR2 FYNNEI. CDR3 sequence reads: CASSEEGTGVYEQYF. CDR3 DNA sequence: TGTGCCAGCAGTGAAGAAGGGACAGGCGTCTACGAGCAGTACTTC.

The chain has TRBV18 and TRBJ2-7; D might be TRBD2 (5 bases). Germline CDR1 KGHSH, CDR2 LQKENI. V lost 3 bases and J 4 bases, leaving 10 bases between the germline ends. There are 13 residues in the CDR3. The CDR3 region is CASSPGSGYEQYF. CDR3 nucleotide sequence: TGTGCCAGCTCACCGGGGTCGGGGTACGAGCAGTACTTC.

The genes are TRBV5-1 and TRBJ2-7; the match to TRBD1 covers 8 bases. The junction had 5 bases not matched to a gene; V was cut back by 3 bases and J by 3 bases. CDR1 SGHRS and CDR2 YFSETQ come from the germline V gene. The CDR3 length is 14 residues. The CDR3 loop reads CASSSGQAGYEQYF. For the CDR3, the DNA is TGCGCCAGCAGCTCGGGACAGGCAGGCTACGAGCAGTACTTC. Based on the CDR3 plus reference TRBV5-1 and TRBJ2-7, the full variable domain is KAGVTQTPRYLIKTRGQQVTLSCSPISGHRSVSWYQQTPGQGLQFLFEYFSETQRNKGNFPGRFSGRQFSNSRSEMNVSTLELGDSALYLCASSSGQAGYEQYFGPGTRLTVT.

This clone has a single count. The chain uses TRBV27 and TRBJ2-5; 7 bases are a match to TRBD2. V lost 1 base, J lost 0 bases, and 5 bases stayed unmatched. CDR1 is MNHEY, CDR2 SMNVEV, per germline (reference sequence). This CDR3 has 16 residues. The CDR3 region is CASSLWGGGNQETQYF. The CDR3 DNA reads as TGTGCCAGCAGTTTATGGGGGGGTGGGAACCAAGAGACCCAGTACTTC.

The rearrangement links TRBV5-1 to TRBJ2-1; possibly TRBD2 for D (5 bases). The CDR3 is made up of 14 amino acids. V was pared by 4 bases and J by 5 bases, with 13 bases between. In germline, CDR1 is SGHRS, CDR2 YFSETQ. Here the CDR3 DNA reads TGCGCCAGCAGCCGGGGTAGCGCAAACAATGAGCAGTTCTTC. As protein: CASSRGSANNEQFF.

The chain carries TRBV18 and TRBJ1-1, with D perhaps matching TRBD1 (6 bases). With 4 bases removed from V and 1 base from J, the gap between germline ends came to 10 bases. Germline CDR1 KGHSH, CDR2 LQKENI. The CDR3 consists of 14 residues. CDR3 region: CASSLGHTNTEAFF. The CDR3, as DNA: TGTGCCAGCTCACTGGGACATACGAACACTGAAGCTTTCTTT.

The V and J genes are TRBV7-4 and TRBJ2-7; 8 positions match TRBD1. V trimming: 5 bases; J trimming: 3 bases; junction bases outside the gene matches: 18. This CDR3 is built from 18 residues. CDR1 SGHVT and CDR2 SQSDAQ come from the germline V gene. This chain's CDR3 is CASSPVRAGDRRFYEQYF. The CDR3 DNA reads TGTGCCAGCAGCCCAGTGAGGGCCGGGGACAGGAGATTCTACGAGCAGTACTTC.

This sequence joins TRBV7-2 and TRBJ1-4, with D unclear. V dropped 5 bases and J dropped 0 bases, with 7 bases sitting between them. The CDR3 is made up of 14 amino acids. The germline V gene encodes CDR1 SGHTA and CDR2 FQGNSA. CDR3 nucleotides: TGTGCCAGCAGCAGGGAGGCAACTAATGAAAAACTGTTTTTT. Translated, it gives CASSREATNEKLFF.